Detailed here is one T cell receptor (beta chain). Its specificity is unknown. The CD4+ and CD8+ fractions came from positive magnetic bead selection and were purity-checked by flow cytometry. This sample stems from a study of somatic mutations in cytotoxic T cells in rheumatoid arthritis. Overall study findings and caveats: Patients with a largest CD8+ clone exceeding 20% of CD8+ cells numbered 8 of 65. The slight TRBV07 underrepresentation in rheumatoid arthritis patients received no adjustment for multiple comparisons. Age was associated with higher CD8+ clonality in rheumatoid arthritis patients, not in healthy controls.

The protocol was immunoSEQ multiplex PCR, while the TCRdb copy is restricted to in-frame clones and leaves out a portion. The table lists approximately 30,000 clones, 75% to 90% of them singletons. The CDR3 has 15 residues. After removal of 1 base from V and 6 bases from J, the junction contained 3 bases not matched to a gene. Germline V gene data show CDR1 as MNHEY and CDR2 as SMNVEV (reference sequence). V gene TRBV27 combines with J gene TRBJ2-2, with TRBD1 matching over 9 bases. This clonotype originated in an adult with rheumatoid arthritis. Sample: CD8+ T cells sorted from blood. CDR3 DNA: TGTGCCAGCAGTTTATTCACAGGGGGCTCCGGGGAGCTGTTTTTT. Protein: CASSLFTGGSGELFF.